This T cell receptor (beta chain) derives from a study of blood T cell repertoires in COVID-19. Background on the study: Italy, Spain and the United States were the sources of the convalescent and acute COVID-19 samples. The analysed material was cDNA or gDNA that came from T cells, B-cell-depleted T cells, or PBMCs.

Per the authors' pipeline: Counts of nucleated cells, estimated from reference gene primer amplification, were obtained. Assay: immunoSEQ multiplex PCR; the TCRdb copy retains only in-frame clones and omits some. V and J calls plus clone size are reproduced from that table; the DNA served to infer D and trimming. The sample lists about 120,000 clones; roughly 90% were seen once. The length of the CDR3 is 16 residues. Per germline, CDR1 SGHRS and CDR2 YFSETQ. V was pared by 4 bases and J by 8 bases, with 10 bases of the junction left unmatched. V is TRBV5-1 and J is TRBJ1-6, with TRBD1 matching over 9 bases. Sequencing was done on a sample of peripheral blood. The sequence was collected from a man aged 35 to 55 with acute or convalescent COVID-19. Written as DNA, the CDR3 is TGCGCCAGCAGCCTATCCCCGACAGGGGGGGATTCACCCCTCCACTTT. Its translation: CASSLSPTGGDSPLHF.